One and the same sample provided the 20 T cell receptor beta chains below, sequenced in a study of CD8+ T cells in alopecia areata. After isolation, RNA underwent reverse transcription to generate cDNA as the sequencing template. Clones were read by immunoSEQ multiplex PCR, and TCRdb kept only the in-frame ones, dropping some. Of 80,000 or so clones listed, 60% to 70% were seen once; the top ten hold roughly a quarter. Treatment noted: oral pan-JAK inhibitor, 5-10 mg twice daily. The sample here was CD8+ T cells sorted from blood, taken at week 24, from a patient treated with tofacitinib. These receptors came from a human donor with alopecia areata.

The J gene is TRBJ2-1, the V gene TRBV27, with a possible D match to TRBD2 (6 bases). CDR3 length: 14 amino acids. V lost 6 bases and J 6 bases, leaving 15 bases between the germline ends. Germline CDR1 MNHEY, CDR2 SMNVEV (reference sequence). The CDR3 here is CASRARGRLNEQFF. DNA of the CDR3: TGTGCCAGCAGAGCGCGGGGTAGACTCAATGAGCAGTTCTTC.

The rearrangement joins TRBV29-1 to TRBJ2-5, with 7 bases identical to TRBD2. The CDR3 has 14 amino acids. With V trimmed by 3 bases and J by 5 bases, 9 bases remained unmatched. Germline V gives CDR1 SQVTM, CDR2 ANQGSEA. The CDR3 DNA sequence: TGCAGCGTTGATGGACTAAGCGGGGATGAGACCCAGTACTTC. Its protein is CSVDGLSGDETQYF.

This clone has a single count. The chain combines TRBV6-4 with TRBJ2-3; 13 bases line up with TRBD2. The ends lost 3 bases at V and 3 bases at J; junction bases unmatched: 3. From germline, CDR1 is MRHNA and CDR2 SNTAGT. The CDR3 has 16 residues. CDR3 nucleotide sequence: TGTGCCAGCAGTGAAACTAGCGGGGGGGCGACAGATACGCAGTATTTT. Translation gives CASSETSGGATDTQYF.

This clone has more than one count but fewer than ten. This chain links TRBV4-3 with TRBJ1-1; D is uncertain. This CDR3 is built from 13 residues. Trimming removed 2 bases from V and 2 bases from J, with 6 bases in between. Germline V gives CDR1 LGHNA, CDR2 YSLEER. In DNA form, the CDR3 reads TGCGCCAGCAGCCAAATGGAAAACACTGAAGCTTTCTTT. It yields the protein CASSQMENTEAFF.

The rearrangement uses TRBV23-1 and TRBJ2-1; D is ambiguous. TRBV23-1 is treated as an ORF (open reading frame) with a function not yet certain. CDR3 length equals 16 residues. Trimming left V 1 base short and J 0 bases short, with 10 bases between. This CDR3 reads CASSQYTYSSYNEQFF. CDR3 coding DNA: TGCGCCAGCAGTCAATATACGTATTCCTCCTACAATGAGCAGTTCTTC.

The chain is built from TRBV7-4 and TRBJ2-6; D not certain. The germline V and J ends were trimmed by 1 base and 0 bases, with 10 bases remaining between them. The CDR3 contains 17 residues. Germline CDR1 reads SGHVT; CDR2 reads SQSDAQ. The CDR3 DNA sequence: TGTGCCAGCAGCTTAGATGGGATGAGCTCTGGGGCCAACGTCCTGACTTTC. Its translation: CASSLDGMSSGANVLTF.

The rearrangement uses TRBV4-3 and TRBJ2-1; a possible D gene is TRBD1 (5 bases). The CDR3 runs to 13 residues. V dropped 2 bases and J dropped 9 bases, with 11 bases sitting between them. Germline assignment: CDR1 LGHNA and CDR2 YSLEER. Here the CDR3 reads CASSQQGSVEQFF. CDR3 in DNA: TGCGCCAGCAGCCAACAGGGTAGTGTTGAGCAGTTCTTC.

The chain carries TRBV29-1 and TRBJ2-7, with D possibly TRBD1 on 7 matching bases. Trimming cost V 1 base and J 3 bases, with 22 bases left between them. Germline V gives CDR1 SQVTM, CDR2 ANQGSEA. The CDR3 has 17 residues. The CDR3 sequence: CSVEAPSRGGGFYEQYF. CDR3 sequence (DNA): TGCAGCGTTGAAGCACCAAGCCGTGGAGGGGGCTTCTACGAGCAGTACTTC.

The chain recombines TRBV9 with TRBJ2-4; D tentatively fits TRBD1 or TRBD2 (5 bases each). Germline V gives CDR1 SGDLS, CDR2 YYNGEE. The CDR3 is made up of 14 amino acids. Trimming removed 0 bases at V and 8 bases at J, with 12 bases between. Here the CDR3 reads CASSVGGDGYIQYF. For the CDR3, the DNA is TGTGCCAGCAGCGTAGGTGGGGACGGGTACATTCAGTACTTC.

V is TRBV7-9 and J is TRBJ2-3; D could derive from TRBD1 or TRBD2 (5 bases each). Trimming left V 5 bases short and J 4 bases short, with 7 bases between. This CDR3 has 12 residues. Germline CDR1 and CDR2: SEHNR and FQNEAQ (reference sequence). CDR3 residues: CASSPGPDTQYF. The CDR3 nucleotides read TGTGCCAGCAGCCCGGGGCCAGATACGCAGTATTTT.

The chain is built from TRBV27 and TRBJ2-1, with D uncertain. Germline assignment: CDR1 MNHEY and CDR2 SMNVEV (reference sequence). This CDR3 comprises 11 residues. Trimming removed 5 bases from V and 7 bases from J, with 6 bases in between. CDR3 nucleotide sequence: TGTGCCAGCAGTCTAATGAATGAGCAGTTCTTC. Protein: CASSLMNEQFF.

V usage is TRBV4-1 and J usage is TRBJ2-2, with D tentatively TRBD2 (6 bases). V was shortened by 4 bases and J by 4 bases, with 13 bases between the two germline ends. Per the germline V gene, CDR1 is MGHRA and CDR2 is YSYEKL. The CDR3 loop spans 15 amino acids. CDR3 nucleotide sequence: TGCGCCAGCAGCCGGCGGAGGGCGGGCACCGGGGAGCTGTTTTTT. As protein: CASSRRRAGTGELFF.

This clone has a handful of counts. The CDR3 loop reads CASSPAGASYEQYF. In DNA, the CDR3 is TGTGCCAGCAGCCCGGCTGGGGCCTCCTACGAGCAGTACTTC. The chain combines TRBV9 with TRBJ2-7, with D maybe TRBD1 (5 bases). The CDR3 sequence is 14 residues long. Germline assignment: CDR1 SGDLS and CDR2 YYNGEE. With 4 bases removed from V and 0 bases from J, the gap between germline ends came to 11 bases.

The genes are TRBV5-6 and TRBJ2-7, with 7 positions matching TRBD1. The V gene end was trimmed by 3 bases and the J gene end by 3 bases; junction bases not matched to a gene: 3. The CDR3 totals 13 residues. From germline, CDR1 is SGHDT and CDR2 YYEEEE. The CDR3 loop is CASSSTGYYEQYF. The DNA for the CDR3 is TGTGCCAGCAGCTCGACAGGGTACTACGAGCAGTACTTC.

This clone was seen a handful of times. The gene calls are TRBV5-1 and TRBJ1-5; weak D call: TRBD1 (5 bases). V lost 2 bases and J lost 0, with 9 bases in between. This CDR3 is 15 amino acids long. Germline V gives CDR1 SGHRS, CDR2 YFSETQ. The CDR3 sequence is CASSFGGDSNQPQHF. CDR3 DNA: TGCGCCAGCAGCTTCGGGGGGGATAGCAATCAGCCCCAGCATTTT.

Here the CDR3 reads CASSPRTGGAILGTQYF. The CDR3 bases are TGTGCCAGCAGCCCGCGGACAGGGGGCGCCATCTTGGGGACCCAGTACTTC. This chain uses TRBV7-9 with TRBJ2-5; 11 bases match TRBD1. Germline values: CDR1 SEHNR, CDR2 FQNEAQ (reference sequence). The CDR3 runs 17 residues. Unmatched junction bases numbered 15, after V lost 5 bases and J lost 7 bases.

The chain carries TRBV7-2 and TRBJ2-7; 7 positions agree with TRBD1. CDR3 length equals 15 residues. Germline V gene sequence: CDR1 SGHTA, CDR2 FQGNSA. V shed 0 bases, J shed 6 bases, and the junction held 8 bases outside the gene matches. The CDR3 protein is CASSLATQGLTEQYF. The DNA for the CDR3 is TGTGCCAGCAGCTTAGCGACACAGGGGTTAACCGAGCAGTACTTC. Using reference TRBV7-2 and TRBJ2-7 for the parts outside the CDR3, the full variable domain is GAGVSQSPSNKVTEKGKDVELRCDPISGHTALYWYRQSLGQGLEFLIYFQGNSAPDKSGLPSDRFSAERTGGSVSTLTIQRTQQEDSAVYLCASSLATQGLTEQYFGPGTRLTVT.

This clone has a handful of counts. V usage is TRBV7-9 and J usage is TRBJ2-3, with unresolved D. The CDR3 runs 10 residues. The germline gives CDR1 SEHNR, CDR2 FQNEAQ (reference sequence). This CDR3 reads CAASTDTQYF. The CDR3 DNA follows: TGTGCAGCTAGCACAGATACGCAGTATTTT.

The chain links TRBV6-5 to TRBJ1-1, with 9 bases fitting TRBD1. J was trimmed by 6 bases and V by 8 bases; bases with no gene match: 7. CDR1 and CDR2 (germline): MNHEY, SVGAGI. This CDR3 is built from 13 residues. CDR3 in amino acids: CASGTGRDSEAFF. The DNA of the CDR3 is TGTGCCAGCGGGACAGGGAGGGACTCTGAAGCTTTCTTT.

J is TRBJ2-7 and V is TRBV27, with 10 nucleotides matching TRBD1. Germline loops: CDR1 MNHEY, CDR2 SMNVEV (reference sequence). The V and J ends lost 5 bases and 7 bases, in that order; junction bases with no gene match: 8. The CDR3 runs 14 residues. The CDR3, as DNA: TGTGCCAGCAGTCCCGGGACAGGGGCCTGGGAGCAGTACTTC. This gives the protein CASSPGTGAWEQYF.